This entry concerns a single TCR beta chain. The data were obtained in a study of T cells in tumors after PD-1 blockade. Study background: Either cemiplimab 350 mg every 2 weeks or pembrolizumab 200 mg every 3 weeks was given. Some patients also took daily vismodegib 150 mg during anti-PD-1 treatment.

Clones were sequenced by immunoSEQ multiplex PCR, and TCRdb holds only the in-frame ones, with some missing. Found here are 45,000 to 60,000 clones, roughly 80% of them singletons; the top ten hold approximately 4.1%. CDR1 MNHNS and CDR2 SASEGT come from the germline V gene. The length of the CDR3 is 13 residues. The V end lost 0 bases, the J end lost 6 bases, and 8 bases lay between the germline ends. V and J are TRBV6-1 and TRBJ1-1; D is unclear. This receptor was identified in a human donor with basal cell carcinoma. Sequences were derived from PBMCs, sampled before anti-PD-1 treatment. The CDR3 nucleotides read TGTGCCAGCAGTGAAGCGGGGATGGCTGAAGCTTTCTTT. Encoded protein: CASSEAGMAEAFF.